The clone carrying this T cell receptor beta chain has just a few counts. These data are taken from a study of blood T cell repertoires in COVID-19. The CDR3 covers 14 residues. J was trimmed by 7 bases and V by 5 bases; bases with no gene match: 7. The V gene's germline CDR1 is SEHNR and CDR2 FQNEAQ (reference sequence). The protocol was immunoSEQ multiplex PCR, while the TCRdb copy is restricted to in-frame clones and leaves out a portion. The data show under 250,000 clones, 70% to 90% seen once. This clonotype was sampled from a man between 45 and 60 years old who had recovered from COVID-19. The chain carries TRBV7-9 and TRBJ2-7; TRBD1 agrees at 11 bases. The sample was peripheral blood. As DNA, the CDR3 is TGTGCCAGCAGCCACGGACAGGGGGCTGCGGAGCAGTACTTC. This encodes CASSHGQGAAEQYF.